This TCR beta chain was obtained from a study of cytomegalovirus exposure and HLA in healthy donors. The germline CDR1 and CDR2 sequences are KGHSH and LQKENI. J was trimmed by 1 base and V by 8 bases; bases with no gene match: 7. The CDR3 has 14 residues. This clone was counted only a few times. With 60 Vbeta and 13 Jbeta primers, the PCR was carried out. The assay was immunoSEQ multiplex PCR, and TCRdb's table has in-frame clones only and misses some. The repertoire holds under 200,000 clones, around 80% seen once, with over 4.5% in the top ten. J is TRBJ2-5 and V is TRBV18; 7 bases line up with TRBD2. The origin of this receptor is a male donor in good health and CMV-seronegative. The sequencing input was PBMCs. CDR3 nucleotide sequence: TGTGCCAGCGCCTCAGCGGGGACCCAAGAGACCCAGTACTTC. The encoded protein is CASASAGTQETQYF.